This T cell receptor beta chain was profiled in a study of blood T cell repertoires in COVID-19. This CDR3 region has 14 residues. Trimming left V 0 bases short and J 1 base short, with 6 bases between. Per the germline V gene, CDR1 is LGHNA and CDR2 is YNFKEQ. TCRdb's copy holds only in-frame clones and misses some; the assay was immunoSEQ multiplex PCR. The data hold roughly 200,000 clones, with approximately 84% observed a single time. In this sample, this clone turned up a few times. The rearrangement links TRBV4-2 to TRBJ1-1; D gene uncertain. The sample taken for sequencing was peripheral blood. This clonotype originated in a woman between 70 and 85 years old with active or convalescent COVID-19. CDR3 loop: CASSQDEGNTEAFF. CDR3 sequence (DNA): TGTGCCAGCAGCCAAGATGAGGGGAACACTGAAGCTTTCTTT.